The text below deals with one TCR beta chain. This sample was taken from a study of blood T cell repertoires in COVID-19. Sequencing was performed with immunoSEQ multiplex PCR; in TCRdb, only in-frame clones are kept and a portion is missing. The profile shows about 120,000 clones, 88% of them singletons. V was trimmed by 1 base and J by 4 bases, leaving 16 bases between them. The germline V gene has CDR1 KGHDR and CDR2 SFDVKD. There are 17 residues in the CDR3. The source of this sequence is a woman in her fifties or sixties with acute or convalescent COVID-19. The chain is built from TRBV24-1 and TRBJ2-1; D is perhaps TRBD2 (6 bases). Material for sequencing was peripheral blood. CDR3 coding DNA: TGTGCCACCAGTGATTTAAAAGGTAGCGGAAGGTACAATGAGCAGTTCTTC. Translated, it gives CATSDLKGSGRYNEQFF.